The 18 T cell receptor beta chains presented below share a single source sample, sequenced in a study of blood T cells in healthy people across ages. Alongside a J-beta primer mix, a sample-barcoded 5' primer served in a second PCR lasting roughly 7 to 12 cycles. TCRdb independently ran MiXCR on the 5' RACE reads; one entry per CDR3 protein. The sample contains some 1.7 million distinct CDR3 sequences, 28% of which appear only once. Sample: blood. Every receptor here comes from a woman in her 30s in good health.

This clonotype occurred many times. The chain combines TRBV2 with TRBJ2-7; D is unclear. V was cut by 4 bases and J by 0 bases, with 10 bases left in between. Germline V gene lookup returns CDR1 SNHLY and CDR2 FYNNEI. CDR3 length: 14 amino acids. CDR3 sequence reads: CASSADRVSYEQYF. For the CDR3, the DNA is TGTGCCAGCAGTGCCGACCGGGTCTCCTACGAGCAGTACTTC.

In its sample, this clonotype was seen many times. The V and J genes are TRBV6-5 and TRBJ2-3; weak D call: TRBD2 (5 bases). The germline V and J ends were trimmed by 6 bases and 8 bases, with 15 bases remaining between them. Germline V lookup: CDR1 MNHEY, CDR2 SVGAGI. This CDR3 region has 13 residues. Here the CDR3 reads CASRPDSIGTQYF. CDR3 sequence (DNA): TGTGCCAGCAGGCCGGACTCGATCGGTACGCAGTATTTT.

The chain couples TRBV28 to TRBJ2-3, with TRBD2 matching over 9 bases. CDR1 and CDR2 from the germline V gene are MDHEN and SYDVKM. Trimming at V came to 3 bases and at J to 5 bases, leaving 6 bases not matched to a gene. The CDR3 contains 15 residues. The CDR3 DNA follows: TGTGCCAGCAGTTTTGGCGGGGGGGCGAAAGATACGCAGTATTTT. Translation: CASSFGGGAKDTQYF.

This clonotype was counted only a few times. V usage is TRBV20-1 and J usage is TRBJ2-1; TRBD2 matches 15 bases. CDR3 length equals 17 residues. The V gene's germline CDR1 is DFQATT and CDR2 SNEGSKA (reference sequence). The junction had 6 bases not matched to a gene; V was cut back by 1 base and J by 5 bases. This CDR3 reads CSARVSGLAGGNNEQFF. The CDR3 DNA reads TGCAGTGCTAGAGTGTCGGGACTAGCGGGAGGAAACAATGAGCAGTTCTTC.

This clonotype occurred a few times. This chain uses TRBV11-3 with TRBJ1-1, with 7 bases lining up with TRBD1. Germline CDR1 reads SGHNT; CDR2 reads YENEEA. The trim removed 0 bases at V and 6 bases at J, leaving 7 bases unmatched. The CDR3 contains 15 residues. For the CDR3, the DNA is TGTGCCAGCAGCTTAGACGGTGGGACAGATGCTGAAGCTTTCTTT. Its translation: CASSLDGGTDAEAFF.

As to this clonotype: This sequence may be a read error, since a much larger clone differs from it by one base. The genes are TRBV29-1 and TRBJ1-1; the D is unclear. This CDR3 has 13 residues. Per germline, CDR1 SQVTM and CDR2 ANQGSEA. V was shortened by 6 bases and J by 5 bases, with 16 bases between the two germline ends. DNA for the CDR3: TGCAGCGTACCCTACCCCGGGTGGACTGAAGCTTTCTTT. It yields the protein CSVPYPGWTEAFF.

The chain has TRBV7-9 and TRBJ2-4, with D uncertain. The J call could be wrong; TRBJ2-7 is a better fit for the DNA end. Germline values: CDR1 SEHNR, CDR2 FQNEAQ (reference sequence). This CDR3 comprises 13 residues. The CDR3 DNA sequence: TGTGCCAGCAGCTTACTTCTCAACTACGAGCAGTACTTC. Protein product: CASSLLLNYEQYF.

Only a few counts were recorded for this clonotype. One junction end does not reproduce the germline sequence, and a read error may be involved. The CDR3 coding sequence is TGTGCCGGCAGTTTTTCCCCATCCGGGGACTACGAGCAGTACTTC. It encodes CAGSFSPSGDYEQYF. The genes are TRBV6-6 and TRBJ2-7; TRBD2 is a possible D gene (5 bases). This CDR3 spans 15 amino acids. From germline, CDR1 is MNHNY and CDR2 SVGAGI (reference sequence).

Details on this clonotype: Given a much more abundant clone one base away, this may be a read error. V is TRBV4-3 and J is TRBJ2-7; D gene unclear. The CDR3 is 15 amino acids. Per the germline V gene, CDR1 is LGHNA and CDR2 is YSLEER. CDR3 bases: TGCGCCGGCAGCCAGTCCTCTTCGGGCTCCTACGAGCAGTACTTC. This gives the protein CAGSQSSSGSYEQYF.

This clonotype was found once. The CDR3 is CSASRDGMNTEAFF. The CDR3 DNA follows: TGCAGTGCTAGCCGGGACGGAATGAACACTGAAGCTTTCTTT. The chain couples TRBV20-1 to TRBJ1-1, with D perhaps matching TRBD1 (5 bases). The CDR3 sequence is 14 residues long. The V and J ends lost 3 bases and 0 bases respectively, with 11 bases between them. From germline, CDR1 is DFQATT and CDR2 SNEGSKA (reference sequence).

This clonotype was picked up a small number of times. The chain joins TRBV4-1 to TRBJ1-1; tentative D call: TRBD1 (5 bases). This CDR3 spans 15 amino acids. V lost 1 base and J lost 1, with 10 bases in between. The germline gives CDR1 MGHRA, CDR2 YSYEKL. CDR3 protein: CASSQVRGSNTEAFF. The CDR3 DNA reads as TGCGCCAGCAGCCAAGTAAGGGGATCGAACACTGAAGCTTTCTTT.

A remark on this clonotype: A much larger clone is a single base away; this may be a read error. CDR3 loop: CATSRDRSGNGNEQFF. Written as DNA, the CDR3 is TGTGCCACCAGCAGAGATAGGAGCGGGAATGGGAATGAGCAGTTCTTC. V usage is TRBV15 and J usage is TRBJ2-1, with 7 nucleotides matching TRBD2. This CDR3 has 16 residues. Germline CDR1 LNHNV, CDR2 YYDKDF (reference sequence). Trimming cost V 0 bases and J 7 bases; bases outside gene matches: 9.

As for this clonotype: A much more abundant neighbour one base away suggests this may be a read error. The genes are TRBV11-2 and TRBJ2-4, with TRBD2 matching 8 bases. The J call may be faulty, since TRBJ2-7 better matches the DNA end. The CDR3 totals 15 residues. Germline loops: CDR1 SGHAT, CDR2 FQNNGV. CDR3 sequence (DNA): TGTGCCAGCAGCGAAAAGGCGGGAGGTATCTACGAGCAGTACTTC. Translated: CASSEKAGGIYEQYF.

The table lists this clonotype with a count of one. This sequence may be a read error, since a much larger clone differs from it by one base. The chain has TRBV7-2 and TRBJ2-1; D is unclear. The length of the CDR3 is 16 residues. V lost 5 bases and J lost 7, with 21 bases in between. CDR1 and CDR2 (germline): SGHTA, FQGNSA. The CDR3: CASSILVRPLGNEQFF. Here the CDR3 DNA reads TGTGCCAGCAGCATACTGGTCAGGCCTCTGGGGAATGAGCAGTTCTTC.

This clonotype was observed many times. This rearrangement joins TRBV7-2 to TRBJ2-7; 8 bases line up with TRBD2. The junction had 7 bases not matched to a gene; V was cut back by 5 bases and J by 4 bases. The CDR3 extends over 14 amino acids. Germline loops: CDR1 SGHTA, CDR2 FQGNSA. The CDR3 reads CASSPTSGAYEQYF. The DNA of the CDR3 is TGTGCCAGCAGCCCCACTAGCGGTGCTTACGAGCAGTACTTC.

With regard to this clonotype: With a much larger clone just one base away, this may be a read error. The rearrangement links TRBV10-2 to TRBJ2-1; a possible D gene is TRBD2 (6 bases). CDR1 and CDR2 (germline): WSHSY, SAAADI. V lost 5 bases to trimming and J lost 10 bases, with 15 bases between them. The length of the CDR3 is 13 residues. Here the CDR3 DNA reads TGCGCCAGCAGTCCCGGGAGACCAGGAGAGCAGTTCTTC. This sequence encodes CASSPGRPGEQFF.

This clonotype occurred many times. The chain has TRBV4-1 and TRBJ2-7, with a tentative D call TRBD1 (5 bases). Germline values: CDR1 MGHRA, CDR2 YSYEKL. This CDR3 has 15 residues. Trimming took off 0 bases at V and 2 bases at J, with 11 bases between the two ends. DNA for the CDR3: TGCGCCAGCAGCCAAGAACAGGTACGGGCCTACGAGCAGTACTTC. It encodes CASSQEQVRAYEQYF.

The chain joins TRBV2 to TRBJ2-3; 12 bases map to TRBD2. The CDR3 is 16 residues long. Germline values: CDR1 SNHLY, CDR2 FYNNEI. The trim removed 6 bases at V and 3 bases at J, leaving 7 bases unmatched. The CDR3 protein is CASRGGLAGFTDTQYF. The CDR3 DNA reads as TGTGCCAGCAGGGGTGGACTAGCGGGGTTTACAGATACGCAGTATTTT.